This is a list of T cell receptor beta chains from one sample in a study of Ad26.COV2.S vaccination and SARS-CoV-2 variants. Assay: immunoSEQ multiplex PCR; the TCRdb copy retains only in-frame clones and omits some. The sample has approximately 460,000 clones, 89% seen once. The sample in question was peripheral blood, obtained in a trial of Ad26.COV2.S vaccine versus placebo. Every receptor here comes from a person aged 18 to 65 who received the Ad26.COV2.S COVID-19 vaccine or a placebo. The CDR3 runs from the conserved cysteine through the conserved F or W. D genes are given only for firm matches. Size is omitted from some rows. Given values are once, few, many or a class for expanded clones.

v_gene,abundance,d_gene,len,j_gene,CDR3aa,CDR3nt
TRBV19,-,-,13,TRBJ2-3,CAATRGAGDTQYF,TGTGCCGCTACTCGGGGGGCTGGAGATACGCAGTATTTT
TRBV19,-,TRBD1,15,TRBJ1-5,CASSTTGGSNQPQHF,TGTGCCAGTAGTACCACAGGGGGGAGCAATCAGCCCCAGCATTTT
TRBV5-1,-,TRBD1,14,TRBJ1-6,CASSPGTGGSPLHF,TGCGCCAGCAGCCCCGGGACAGGGGGTTCACCCCTCCACTTT
TRBV7-2,-,-,13,TRBJ1-2,CASTDSTYYGYTF,TGTGCCAGCACAGACAGTACCTACTATGGCTACACCTTC
TRBV19,-,-,13,TRBJ2-2,CASSITVTGELFF,TGTGCCAGTAGTATAACGGTCACCGGGGAGCTGTTTTTT
TRBV3-1/TRBV3-2,-,TRBD1,16,TRBJ2-7,CASSQPPGGDSYEQYF,TGTGCCAGCAGCCAACCACCAGGGGGCGACTCCTACGAGCAGTACTTC
TRBV11-2,-,-,13,TRBJ1-2,CASSLGQNYGYTF,TGTGCCAGCAGCTTAGGGCAGAACTATGGCTACACCTTC
TRBV7-8,-,TRBD1,15,TRBJ1-1,CASSLIGTGATEAFF,TGTGCCAGCAGCTTAATCGGGACAGGGGCCACTGAAGCTTTCTTT
TRBV4-3,-,-,15,TRBJ1-4,CASSQEWGALGELFF,TGCGCCAGCAGCCAAGAATGGGGGGCGTTGGGGGAACTGTTTTTT
TRBV3-1/TRBV3-2,-,-,13,TRBJ1-1,CASSLSADSRAFF,TGTGCCAGCAGCCTCTCAGCAGACTCTAGGGCTTTCTTT
TRBV9,-,-,15,TRBJ2-7,CASSVDLGTTNEQYF,TGTGCCAGCAGCGTAGATCTCGGGACCACCAACGAGCAGTACTTC
TRBV7-9,-,-,13,TRBJ2-5,CASSLGGLETQYF,TGTGCCAGCAGCTTAGGGGGGTTGGAGACCCAGTACTTC
TRBV4-1,-,-,16,TRBJ1-5,CASSQGAGGSNQPQHF,TGCGCCAGCAGCCAAGGGGCTGGGGGTAGCAATCAGCCCCAGCATTTT
TRBV10-2,-,TRBD1,15,TRBJ1-2,CASSDRGRVNYGYTF,TGCGCCAGCAGCGACAGGGGGCGCGTAAACTATGGCTACACCTTC
TRBV12-5,-,-,15,TRBJ2-1,CASGFSEVWGNEQFF,TGTGCTAGTGGTTTCTCTGAGGTATGGGGCAATGAGCAGTTCTTC
TRBV18,-,-,15,TRBJ1-2,CASSKYADDNYGYTF,TGTGCCAGCTCCAAATATGCCGACGATAACTATGGCTACACCTTC
TRBV30,-,TRBD1,14,TRBJ2-7,CAWGWTGANYEQYF,TGTGCCTGGGGGTGGACAGGGGCTAACTACGAGCAGTACTTC
TRBV5-5,-,-,16,TRBJ1-4,CASSFSYTSRSEKLFF,TGTGCCAGCAGCTTTTCATACACGTCCAGGAGTGAAAAACTGTTTTTT
TRBV27,-,-,16,TRBJ2-7,CASSFNAGTGPYEQYF,TGTGCCAGCAGTTTTAACGCCGGGACGGGGCCTTACGAGCAGTACTTC
TRBV5-1,-,-,14,TRBJ1-4,CASSLRPGEEKLFF,TGCGCCAGCAGCCTCCGGCCCGGGGAGGAAAAACTGTTTTTT
TRBV19,-,-,12,TRBJ1-1,CASSIWQNEAFF,TGTGCCAGTAGTATCTGGCAGAATGAAGCTTTCTTT
TRBV6-4,-,TRBD2,16,TRBJ2-1,CASSEHLAGGLNEQFF,TGTGCCAGCAGTGAACACCTAGCGGGAGGTTTGAATGAGCAGTTCTTC
TRBV7-8,few,-,14,TRBJ1-2,CASSLGLSNYGYTF,TGTGCCAGCAGCTTAGGGTTATCTAACTATGGCTACACCTTC
TRBV4-3,-,TRBD2,18,TRBJ2-7,CASSQALGLAGGYYEQYF,TGCGCCAGCAGCCAAGCCCTAGGACTAGCGGGGGGGTACTACGAGCAGTACTTC
TRBV6-5,-,TRBD1,15,TRBJ2-1,CASSPGTGQRNEQFF,TGTGCCAGCAGCCCCGGGACAGGGCAGCGGAATGAGCAGTTCTTC